This is a list of T cell receptor beta chains from one sample in a study of blood T cells in healthy people across ages. TCRdb re-analysed the 5' RACE reads in MiXCR, keeping a single row per CDR3 protein. The sample comprises about 570,000 distinct CDR3 sequences, 25% to 30% of which are singletons, and approximately 18% rests with the top ten. The sequenced sample was blood. The receptors were gathered from a woman in her 70s in good health. Each CDR3 is given with its conserved first and last residue. Each record gives: CDR3 DNA, CDR3 protein, J gene, clone size, V gene, D gene. The D gene is left open where the match is weak. Rows may omit the clone size; those that give it use once, few, many or a size class.

TGTGCCAGCAGCGCCCCAGGGGGACGAGAGACCCAGTACTTC,CASSAPGGRETQYF,TRBJ2-5,few,TRBV7-2,TRBD1
TGCAGCGTTGGAAATTTGGGGGGAAATACTCGCTACGAGCAGTACTTC,CSVGNLGGNTRYEQYF,TRBJ2-7,few,TRBV29-1,-
TGTGCCAGCAGTGGAGGGTACGAGCAGTACTTC,CASSGGYEQYF,TRBJ2-7,many,TRBV25-1,-
TGTGCCAGCAGCTTAAATTCTGTGTCAGCCGCTCGGTGGGAGACCCAGTACTTC,CASSLNSVSAARWETQYF,TRBJ2-5,-,TRBV7-2,-
TGCAGTGCTAGAGTTGGGGCCTACGAGCAGCACTTC,CSARVGAYEQHF,TRBJ2-7,-,TRBV20-1,-
TGTGCCAGCACGTCGGCGGGGGCAAGAAACAATGAGCAGTTCTTC,CASTSAGARNNEQFF,TRBJ2-1,-,TRBV28,-
TGCGCCAGCAGCGGGGGGGACAGACCCCAAGAGACCCAGTACTTC,CASSGGDRPQETQYF,TRBJ2-5,once,TRBV5-1,-
TGTGCCAGCGCTTCTGGACAGTGGAATGAAAAACTGTTTTTT,CASASGQWNEKLFF,TRBJ1-4,-,TRBV25-1,-
TGTGCCAGCAGCTTTGGCGGCATTCAGTACTTC,CASSFGGIQYF,TRBJ2-4,-,TRBV7-2,-
TGTGCCAGCAGCTTCTCGAGGGGGACACAAGAGACCCAGTACTTC,CASSFSRGTQETQYF,TRBJ2-5,-,TRBV6-6,-
TGCGCCAGCAGCCAAGGCCTCTCGAATAATGAAAAACTGTTTTTT,CASSQGLSNNEKLFF,TRBJ1-4,few,TRBV4-3,-
TGCAGTGCTCCTCGGGCGGAAGAGACCCAGTACTTC,CSAPRAEETQYF,TRBJ2-5,-,TRBV20-1,-
TGCGCCAGCAGCTTGGGACAGGCTGATAATGAAAAACTGTTTTTT,CASSLGQADNEKLFF,TRBJ1-4,few,TRBV5-1,-
TGCACCACTGATAGCTACAATGAGCAGTTCTTC,CTTDSYNEQFF,TRBJ2-1,few,TRBV29-1,-
TGTGCCTGGGGGACTGCCCCCTACGAGCAGTACTTC,CAWGTAPYEQYF,TRBJ2-7,few,TRBV30,-
TGCAGCGCCGCCCGGGGACTAGGCGGGGAGACCCAGTACTTC,CSAARGLGGETQYF,TRBJ2-5,few,TRBV29-1,TRBD2
TGTGCCAGCAGCTTAGATCCGGACAGGGGGCTAGGTGGCTACACCTTC,CASSLDPDRGLGGYTF,TRBJ1-2,-,TRBV7-2,TRBD1
TGTGCCAGCAGCCCAGACACCGGACTAGCGTTTCAAGAGACCCAGTACTTC,CASSPDTGLAFQETQYF,TRBJ2-5,-,TRBV7-9,TRBD2
TGTGCCAGCAGCCACCGGACAGGGCAAAACATTCAGTACTTC,CASSHRTGQNIQYF,TRBJ2-4,few,TRBV11-2,TRBD1
TGTGCCAGCAGCTCCCCAGGGAGGGTTGATGTTAACTATGACTACACCTTC,CASSSPGRVDVNYDYTF,TRBJ1-2,-,TRBV7-2,-
TGTGCCAGCAGCCTCAGGGCGGGGGGGAACAACGAGCAGTACTTC,CASSLRAGGNNEQYF,TRBJ2-7,-,TRBV4-2,TRBD2
TGTGCCATCAGTGAAAAGGGCTCGGCCAACGTCCTGACTTTC,CAISEKGSANVLTF,TRBJ2-6,few,TRBV10-3,-